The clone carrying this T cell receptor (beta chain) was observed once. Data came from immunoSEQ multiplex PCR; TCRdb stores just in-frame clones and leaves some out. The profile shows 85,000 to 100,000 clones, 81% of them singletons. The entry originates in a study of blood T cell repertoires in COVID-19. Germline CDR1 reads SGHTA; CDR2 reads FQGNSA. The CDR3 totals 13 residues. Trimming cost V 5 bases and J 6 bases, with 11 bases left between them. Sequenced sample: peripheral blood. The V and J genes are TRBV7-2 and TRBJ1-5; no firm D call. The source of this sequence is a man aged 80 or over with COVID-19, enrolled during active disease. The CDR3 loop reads CASSLERAQPQHF. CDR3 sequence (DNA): TGTGCCAGCAGCCTGGAGAGGGCTCAGCCCCAGCATTTT.